Sequencing of this TCR beta chain was carried out in a study of cytomegalovirus exposure and HLA in healthy donors. Overall study results and limits: An analysis was carried out later, and it reportedly showed fewer N-insertions in an Asian-associated ancestry cluster than the approximately 670-donor mean.

The PCR had 60 Vbeta and 13 Jbeta primers. Clones were sequenced by immunoSEQ multiplex PCR, and TCRdb holds only the in-frame ones, with some missing. The table lists around 230,000 clones, roughly 85% of them singletons. Concerning this clone: Its cognate antigen is unknown.

This CDR3 is built from 15 residues. Trimming cost V 1 base and J 4 bases, with 12 bases left between them. CDR1 is LGHNA and CDR2 is YNFKEQ in the germline V gene. The chain links TRBV4-2 to TRBJ2-3; tentative D call: TRBD2 (6 bases). This clonotype was obtained from a male donor in good health and CMV-seronegative. Sample: PBMCs. CDR3 in DNA: TGTGCCAGCAGCCAAGTAGCGGAAAACCCAGATACGCAGTATTTT. Amino acids: CASSQVAENPDTQYF.